This T cell receptor (beta chain) comes out of a study of Graves' ophthalmopathy and Graves' hyperthyroidism. The authors amplified TCR beta CDR3 regions, and they did so from RNA transcripts for repertoire sequencing. HTBI primers primed a first-round RT-PCR, and a second-round multiplex PCR followed. TCRdb re-derived calls from the multiplex PCR reads in MiXCR, one entry per CDR3 protein. The table shows over a million distinct CDR3 sequences, with about 40% occurring only once. The V and J ends lost 2 bases and 5 bases respectively, with 9 bases between them. Germline values: CDR1 SQVTM, CDR2 ANQGSEA. The CDR3 runs to 12 residues. This clonotype has just a few counts.

This sequence joins TRBV29-1 and TRBJ2-5; D not resolved. Sequenced: peripheral blood or thyroid tissue (not recorded which). The receptor was isolated from an adult man with Graves' hyperthyroidism. The CDR3 loop is CSVENRTETQYF. The DNA for the CDR3 is TGCAGCGTTGAAAACCGGACGGAGACCCAGTACTTC. Drawing the rest from reference TRBV29-1 and TRBJ2-5, the complete variable domain is SAVISQKPSRDICQRGTSLTIQCQVDSQVTMMFWYRQQPGQSLTLIATANQGSEATYESGFVIDKFPISRPNLTFSTLTVSNMSPEDSSIYLCSVENRTETQYFGPGTRLLVL.